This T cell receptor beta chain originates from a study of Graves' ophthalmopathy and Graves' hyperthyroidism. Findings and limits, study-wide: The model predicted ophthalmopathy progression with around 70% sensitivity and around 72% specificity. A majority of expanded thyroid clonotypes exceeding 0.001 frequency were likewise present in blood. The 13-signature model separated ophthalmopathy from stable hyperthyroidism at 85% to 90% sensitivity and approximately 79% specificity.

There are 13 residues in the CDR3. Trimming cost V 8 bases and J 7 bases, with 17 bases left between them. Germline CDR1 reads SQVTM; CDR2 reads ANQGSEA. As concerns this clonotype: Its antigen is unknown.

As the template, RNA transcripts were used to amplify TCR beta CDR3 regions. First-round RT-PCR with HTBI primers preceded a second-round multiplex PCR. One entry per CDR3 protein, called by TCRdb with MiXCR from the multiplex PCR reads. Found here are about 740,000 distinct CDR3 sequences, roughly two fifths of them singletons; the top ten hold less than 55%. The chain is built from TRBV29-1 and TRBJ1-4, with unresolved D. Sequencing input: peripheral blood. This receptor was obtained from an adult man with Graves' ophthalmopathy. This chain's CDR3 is CSSYAGPSEKLFF. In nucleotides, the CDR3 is TGCAGCTCCTATGCCGGTCCCAGTGAAAAACTGTTTTTT.